These T cell receptor beta chains were read from a single sample in a study of blood T cell repertoires in COVID-19. Sequencing was performed with immunoSEQ multiplex PCR; in TCRdb, only in-frame clones are kept and a portion is missing. The sample holds over 150,000 clones, around 82% seen once. The sequenced material came from PBMCs or T cells enriched from blood (not recorded which). Receptors were obtained from a man aged 40-49 years who had recovered from COVID-19. Both conserved end residues are part of each CDR3. Fields, in order: clone size, J gene, V gene, D gene, CDR3 protein, CDR3 DNA. The D gene is left open where the match is weak. Size tells how often a clone was seen (once, few, many) or the class of an expanded clone, and some rows leave it out.

>NA|TRBJ2-1|TRBV10-1|NA
CASSGPPGTHSGYNEQFF
TGCGCCAGCAGTGGGCCTCCCGGGACACACAGCGGCTACAATGAGCAGTTCTTC
>NA|TRBJ2-1|TRBV7-2|TRBD2
CASSLASSSGGGSQFF
TGTGCCAGCAGCTTAGCTTCTTCTAGCGGGGGCGGGTCGCAGTTCTTC
>NA|TRBJ1-6|TRBV6-6|TRBD1
CASSRRTGVNKDSPLHF
TGTGCCAGCAGTCGTCGGACAGGGGTAAATAAGGATTCACCCCTCCACTTT
>NA|TRBJ2-5|TRBV9|TRBD2
CASSVETSSGLAGLGTQYF
TGTGCCAGCAGCGTAGAGACATCGTCGGGACTAGCGGGATTAGGGACCCAGTACTTC
>NA|TRBJ1-2|TRBV9|NA
CASSPRDGRRGYGYTF
TGTGCCAGCAGCCCGCGTGATGGGCGACGTGGCTATGGCTACACCTTC
>few|TRBJ2-7|TRBV7-8|NA
CASSLESVSYEQYF
TGTGCCAGCAGCTTAGAGAGTGTGAGCTACGAGCAGTACTTC
>NA|TRBJ2-2|TRBV7-3|TRBD2
CASSLVAGGATGELFF
TGTGCCAGCAGCTTAGTAGCGGGGGGCGCTACCGGGGAGCTGTTTTTT
>NA|TRBJ1-1|TRBV19|NA
CASSLGRGKAFF
TGTGCCAGTAGTCTGGGCCGGGGAAAAGCTTTCTTT
>NA|TRBJ1-1|TRBV5-6|NA
CASSLGRRMNTEAFF
TGTGCCAGCAGCCTCGGACGGAGGATGAACACTGAAGCTTTCTTT
>NA|TRBJ1-4|TRBV5-4|NA
CASSLPGVNEKLFF
TGTGCCAGCAGCTTGCCCGGGGTGAATGAAAAACTGTTTTTT
>NA|TRBJ2-1|TRBV3-1/TRBV3-2|NA
CASSPRASSSYNEQFF
TGTGCCAGCAGCCCCCGAGCTTCGAGCTCCTACAATGAGCAGTTCTTC
>few|TRBJ1-2|TRBV6-5|NA
CASREVDRRGYTF
TGTGCCAGCAGAGAGGTAGACAGGCGCGGCTACACCTTC
>NA|TRBJ1-6|TRBV5-5|NA
CASSLRQSSYNSPLHF
TGTGCCAGCAGCCTCCGACAGAGCTCCTATAATTCACCCCTCCACTTT
>NA|TRBJ1-3|TRBV9|TRBD1
CASSVDSGGLANSGNTIYF
TGTGCCAGCAGCGTAGATTCAGGGGGCCTCGCAAACTCTGGAAACACCATATATTTT
>NA|TRBJ1-6|TRBV28|TRBD1
CASSGQGQNSPLHF
TGTGCCAGCAGCGGACAGGGGCAAAATTCACCCCTCCACTTT
>NA|TRBJ1-3|TRBV5-1|TRBD1
CASSLGQGGLPPTIYF
TGCGCCAGCAGCTTGGGACAGGGGGGACTCCCTCCCACCATATATTTT
>NA|TRBJ2-7|TRBV6-1|NA
CASSEAFFSFSYEQYF
TGTGCCAGCAGTGAAGCCTTTTTCTCGTTCTCCTACGAGCAGTACTTC
>few|TRBJ1-6|TRBV4-2|TRBD1
CASSQVSFRGTYNSPLHF
TGTGCCAGCAGCCAAGTTTCCTTCAGGGGGACCTATAATTCACCCCTCCACTTT
>NA|TRBJ2-1|TRBV7-2|TRBD2
CASSLDWAGGFYNEQFF
TGTGCCAGCAGCTTAGATTGGGCGGGGGGCTTCTACAATGAGCAGTTCTTC
>NA|TRBJ2-2|TRBV9|NA
CASSVVGGSGELFF
TGTGCCAGCAGCGTAGTGGGGGGTTCAGGGGAGCTGTTTTTT
>NA|TRBJ1-6|TRBV21-1|NA
CASSPRGGTYNSPLHF
TGTGCCAGCAGCCCCCGAGGGGGCACCTATAATTCACCCCTCCACTTT
>NA|TRBJ2-5|TRBV19|TRBD2
CASSIVGRGTETQYF
TGTGCCAGTAGTATAGTAGGGAGGGGTACAGAGACCCAGTACTTC
>few|TRBJ2-7|TRBV4-1|NA
CASSIRQSPPTYEQYF
TGCGCCAGCAGTATTCGTCAGTCCCCTCCGACCTACGAGCAGTACTTC
>NA|TRBJ1-5|TRBV7-8|TRBD1
CASSTLDRVQGPQHF
TGTGCCAGCAGCACCCTCGACAGGGTTCAGGGGCCCCAGCATTTT
>NA|TRBJ2-1|TRBV25-1|NA
CASSESGTQGKQFF
TGTGCCAGCAGTGAATCAGGTACTCAGGGAAAGCAGTTCTTC
>NA|TRBJ2-7|TRBV9|TRBD2
CASSVGSGGPYEQYF
TGTGCCAGCAGCGTAGGCAGCGGGGGCCCCTACGAGCAGTACTTC
>NA|TRBJ1-4|TRBV4-1|NA
CASSHHSPNEKLFF
TGCGCCAGCAGCCACCACAGCCCTAATGAAAAACTGTTTTTT
>NA|TRBJ1-2|TRBV19|TRBD1
CASRQDRGRYGYTF
TGTGCCAGTAGGCAGGACAGGGGCCGTTATGGCTACACCTTC
>NA|TRBJ1-4|TRBV7-9|NA
CASIGQTDEKLFF
TGTGCCAGCATCGGACAAACAGATGAAAAACTGTTTTTT
>NA|TRBJ1-2|TRBV7-9|TRBD1
CASSFTGGYRYGYTF
TGTGCCAGCAGCTTCACAGGGGGCTATCGCTATGGCTACACCTTC
>once|TRBJ2-5|TRBV4-1|TRBD1
CASSHGTGYQETQYF
TGCGCCAGCAGCCACGGGACAGGGTACCAAGAGACCCAGTACTTC
>NA|TRBJ1-5|TRBV7-9|NA
CASSVGGVSMGNQPQHF
TGTGCCAGCAGTGTAGGGGGGGTATCAATGGGCAATCAGCCCCAGCATTTT
>few|TRBJ1-5|TRBV7-9|NA
CASSPIEYSNQPQHF
TGTGCCAGCAGCCCAATTGAGTATAGCAATCAGCCCCAGCATTTT
>NA|TRBJ2-2|TRBV6-6|NA
CASSFFDAANTGELFF
TGTGCCAGCAGCTTCTTCGACGCGGCGAACACCGGGGAGCTGTTTTTT
>NA|TRBJ1-2|TRBV5-1|TRBD1
CASSRAGGSGYTF
TGCGCCAGCAGCCGCGCAGGGGGCTCTGGCTACACCTTC
>NA|TRBJ1-2|TRBV5-1|NA
CASRRDFGYTF
TGCGCCAGCAGACGGGATTTTGGCTACACCTTC
>NA|TRBJ1-5|TRBV4-1|TRBD1
CASSQEGTVNQPQHF
TGCGCCAGCAGCCAAGAAGGGACAGTAAATCAGCCCCAGCATTTT
>NA|TRBJ1-4|TRBV6-5|TRBD1
CASRRQGSTNEKLFF
TGTGCCAGCAGAAGACAGGGATCAACTAATGAAAAACTGTTTTTT
>NA|TRBJ1-5|TRBV30|TRBD1
CAWSVMTGSNQPQHF
TGTGCCTGGAGTGTGATGACAGGGAGCAATCAGCCCCAGCATTTT
>once|TRBJ2-7|TRBV4-2|NA
CASSQAQGKSSYEQYF
TGTGCCAGCAGCCAAGCGCAGGGTAAGTCTTCCTACGAGCAGTACTTC
>NA|TRBJ1-6|TRBV5-5|TRBD1
CASSPPGQGNSPLHF
TGTGCCAGCAGCCCCCCGGGACAGGGTAATTCACCCCTCCACTTT
>NA|TRBJ2-7|TRBV14|NA
CASSPTSFSYEQYF
TGTGCCAGCAGCCCGACTTCCTTCTCCTACGAGCAGTACTTC
>NA|TRBJ2-6|TRBV5-8|TRBD2
CASSRLADLPSGANVLTF
TGTGCCAGCAGCAGACTAGCGGACCTCCCCTCTGGGGCCAACGTCCTGACTTTC
>NA|TRBJ1-5|TRBV15|NA
CATSRGRGPRSDGNQPQHF
TGTGCCACCAGCAGAGGGAGAGGGCCACGGAGTGATGGCAATCAGCCCCAGCATTTT
>once|TRBJ1-2|TRBV5-6|TRBD1
CASTGTVFYGYTF
TGTGCCAGTACAGGGACAGTCTTCTATGGCTACACCTTC
>NA|TRBJ1-2|TRBV6-5|TRBD1
CASAGTVDGYTF
TGTGCCAGCGCTGGGACAGTTGATGGCTACACCTTC
>NA|TRBJ1-1|TRBV11-1|NA
CASSLPGLMNTEAFF
TGTGCCAGCAGCTTACCCGGACTTATGAACACTGAAGCTTTCTTT
>NA|TRBJ2-5|TRBV3-1/TRBV3-2|TRBD2
CASSQRLAGFEETQYF
TGTGCCAGCAGCCAGAGACTAGCGGGGTTCGAGGAGACCCAGTACTTC
>many|TRBJ1-1|TRBV4-3|TRBD1
CASSHSHTGGTEAFF
TGCGCCAGCAGCCACAGTCACACAGGGGGCACTGAAGCTTTCTTT
>NA|TRBJ2-3|TRBV5-1|NA
CASSPMAKVSRGLTDTQYF
TGCGCCAGCAGCCCTATGGCGAAGGTCTCGCGGGGGCTCACAGATACGCAGTATTTT
>NA|TRBJ1-5|TRBV19|NA
CASSMRAYGNQPQHF
TGTGCCAGTAGTATGCGGGCCTACGGAAATCAGCCCCAGCATTTT